This paragraph reports one T cell receptor (beta chain). Its specificity is unknown. The data were produced by immunoSEQ multiplex PCR, yet TCRdb's version contains in-frame clones alone and is incomplete. Of around 60,000 clones in the sample, 75% to 90% were seen once. The data originate from a study of OX40 agonist ivuxolimab in advanced cancers. Study details: Prior therapy, whether anti-PD-1, anti-PD-L1 or anti-CTLA-4, was allowed, and about 40% had some. Whole-study findings and limits: Both blood CD4+ and CD8+ T cells showed clonal growth by week 6 at 0.1 to 3.0 mg/kg. At 0.1-3.0 mg/kg, partial responders had clonal expansion among the lowest observed.

V was pared by 2 bases and J by 9 bases, with 8 bases between. Per the germline V gene, CDR1 is KGHSH and CDR2 is LQKENI. The CDR3 is made up of 12 amino acids. The chain joins TRBV18 to TRBJ2-1; either TRBD1 or TRBD2 may supply D (6 bases each). This receptor was taken from an adult with an advanced solid tumor such as melanoma, head and neck, liver or kidney cancer. The material was CD4+ or CD8+ T cells sorted from blood, obtained in a trial of the OX40 agonist ivuxolimab. The CDR3 loop is CASSPGGLEQFF. CDR3 bases: TGTGCCAGCTCACCAGGGGGGCTTGAGCAGTTCTTC.